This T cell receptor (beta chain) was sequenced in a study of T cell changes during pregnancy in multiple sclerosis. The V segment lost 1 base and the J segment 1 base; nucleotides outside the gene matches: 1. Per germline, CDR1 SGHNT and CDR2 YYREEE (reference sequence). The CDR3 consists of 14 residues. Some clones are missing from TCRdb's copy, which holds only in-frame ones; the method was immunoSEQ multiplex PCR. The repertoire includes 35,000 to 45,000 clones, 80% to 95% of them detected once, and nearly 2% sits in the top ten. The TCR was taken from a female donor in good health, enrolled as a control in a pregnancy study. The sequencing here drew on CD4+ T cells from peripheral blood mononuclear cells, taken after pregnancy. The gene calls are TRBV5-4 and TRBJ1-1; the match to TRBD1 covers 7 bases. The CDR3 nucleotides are TGTGCCAGCAGCTTGTGGGACAGGAACACTGAAGCTTTCTTT. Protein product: CASSLWDRNTEAFF.